The clone carrying this T cell receptor beta chain appeared once. The target antigen is unknown. The data were obtained in a study of OX40 agonist ivuxolimab in advanced cancers. The wider study: An agonistic human IgG2 monoclonal antibody against OX40 (CD134) was given.

Patients with a history of autoimmune disease or on systemic immunosuppression were excluded. Generated by immunoSEQ multiplex PCR, the TCRdb table keeps only in-frame clones and is missing some. The sample lists approximately 52,000 clones, 70% to 90% occurring once. Study-level results: Antigen specificity of clonally expanded peripheral T cells was not established.

The V gene's germline CDR1 is SEHNR and CDR2 FQNEAQ (reference sequence). The CDR3 length is 13 residues. V was shortened by 3 bases and J by 9 bases, with 14 bases between the two germline ends. The genes are TRBV7-9 and TRBJ2-5; D may match TRBD1 or TRBD2 (5 bases each). The TCR originated in an adult with an advanced solid tumor such as melanoma, head and neck, liver or kidney cancer. The material sequenced was CD4+ or CD8+ T cells sorted from blood, taken in a trial of the OX40 agonist ivuxolimab. The CDR3 region is CASSFLGEKAQYF. CDR3 sequence (DNA): TGTGCCAGCAGCTTCTTGGGGGAGAAGGCCCAGTACTTC.